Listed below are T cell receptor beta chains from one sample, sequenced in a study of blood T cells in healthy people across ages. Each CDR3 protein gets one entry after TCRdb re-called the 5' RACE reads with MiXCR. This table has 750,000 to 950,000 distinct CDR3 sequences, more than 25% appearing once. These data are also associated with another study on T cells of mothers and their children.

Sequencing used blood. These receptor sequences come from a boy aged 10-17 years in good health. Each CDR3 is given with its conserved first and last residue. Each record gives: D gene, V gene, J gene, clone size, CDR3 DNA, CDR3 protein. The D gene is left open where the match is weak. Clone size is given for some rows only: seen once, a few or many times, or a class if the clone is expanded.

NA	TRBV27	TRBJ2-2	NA	TGTGCCAGCCGGAGACAGTTCGCGAGCACCGGGGAGCTGTTTTTT	CASRRQFASTGELFF
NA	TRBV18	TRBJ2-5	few	TGTGCCAGCTCACCACCAGCGGGTCAAGAGACCCAGTACTTC	CASSPPAGQETQYF
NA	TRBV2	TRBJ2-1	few	TGTGCCAGCAAGGGTGTGAATAATGAGCAGTTCTTC	CASKGVNNEQFF
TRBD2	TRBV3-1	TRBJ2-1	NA	TGTGCCAGCAGCGCGCCGGGACTAGCGTACAAGGAGCAGTTCTTC	CASSAPGLAYKEQFF
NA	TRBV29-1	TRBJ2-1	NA	TGCAGCGTTGAACCGACCGCCCCAAGGCCGCGGTCCTACAATGAGCAGTTCTTC	CSVEPTAPRPRSYNEQFF
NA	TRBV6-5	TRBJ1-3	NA	TGTGCCAGCAGTTACTCCGGGGGAAACACCATATATTTT	CASSYSGGNTIYF
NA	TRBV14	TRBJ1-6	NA	TGTGCCAGCAGCTTCCAGAGTGAACCCCTCCACTTT	CASSFQSEPLHF
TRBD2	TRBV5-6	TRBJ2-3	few	TGTGCCAGCAGCCCTACTAGCGGGGGGTACACAGATACGCAGTATTTT	CASSPTSGGYTDTQYF
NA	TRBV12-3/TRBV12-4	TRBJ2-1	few	TGTGCCAGCCGTTCGCAGGGGGGCAATGAGCAGTTCTTC	CASRSQGGNEQFF
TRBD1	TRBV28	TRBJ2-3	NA	TGTGCCAGCAGTACCACGGACAGGGGGCCCTCGAAATGGACGCAGTATTTT	CASSTTDRGPSKWTQYF
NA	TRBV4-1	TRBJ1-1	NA	TGCGCCAGCAGCCAATCGTCTGGGACTGAAGCTTTCTTT	CASSQSSGTEAFF
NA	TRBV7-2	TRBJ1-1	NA	TGTGCCAGCACCTGGGTTGGGGCCTTGGACACTGAAGCTTTCTTT	CASTWVGALDTEAFF
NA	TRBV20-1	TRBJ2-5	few	TGCAGTGGGACCGGCCGGGAGACCCAGTACTTC	CSGTGRETQYF
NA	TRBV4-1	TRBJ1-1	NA	TGCGCCAGCAGCCAAGATCTGGCCAGTGAAGCTTTCTTT	CASSQDLASEAFF
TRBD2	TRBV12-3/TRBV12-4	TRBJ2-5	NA	TGTGCCAGCGGGGCGGGGGGTATTATCCAAGAGACCCAGTACTTC	CASGAGGIIQETQYF
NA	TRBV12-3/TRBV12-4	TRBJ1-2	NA	TGTGCCAGCAGTCCCCAAGTGAGGAACTATGGCTACACCTTC	CASSPQVRNYGYTF
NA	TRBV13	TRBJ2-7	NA	TGTGCCAGCAGCGGGGACGGAGCCTCCTACGAGCAGTACTTC	CASSGDGASYEQYF
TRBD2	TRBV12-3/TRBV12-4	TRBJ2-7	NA	TGTGCCAGCAGTAACACCGGGACTAGGTACGAGCAGTACTTC	CASSNTGTRYEQYF
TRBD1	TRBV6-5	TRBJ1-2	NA	TGTGCCAGCAGTTACCCCAGAGCCGGGACAGGGATCTATGGCTACACCTTC	CASSYPRAGTGIYGYTF
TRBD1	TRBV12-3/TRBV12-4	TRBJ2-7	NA	TGTGCCAGCAGCACCGGGACAGGCATGCTCTCCTACGAGCAGTACTTC	CASSTGTGMLSYEQYF
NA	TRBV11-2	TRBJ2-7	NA	TGTGCCAGCAGCTTTCGGACAGACTACGAGCAGTACTTC	CASSFRTDYEQYF
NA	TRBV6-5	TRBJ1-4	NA	TGTGCCAGCAGGCTCCCGACAGACTATGAAAAACTGTTTTTT	CASRLPTDYEKLFF
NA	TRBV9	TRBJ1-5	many	TGTGCCAGCAGCGTAGATGGGGCGCAGCCCCAGCATTTT	CASSVDGAQPQHF
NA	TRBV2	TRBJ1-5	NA	TGTGCCAGCAAGGGGCAGACTTATAGCAATCAGCCCCAGCATTTT	CASKGQTYSNQPQHF